These 25 T cell receptor beta chains originate from one sample sequenced in a study of T cells in Graves' hyperthyroidism and ophthalmopathy. The investigators amplified TCR beta CDR3 regions from RNA transcripts. A set of HTBI primers served as the primers for a first-round RT-PCR of the TCR CDR3. TCRdb reprocessed the multiplex PCR reads with MiXCR, giving one entry per CDR3 protein. Of roughly 300,000 distinct CDR3 sequences listed, roughly a fifth are singletons. The material sequenced was blood. The receptors shown here come from a woman between 45 and 65 years old with Graves' hyperthyroidism.

This clonotype was observed at least ten times. The chain uses TRBV27 and TRBJ2-7; D might be TRBD2 (6 bases). Trimming removed 5 bases at V and 1 base at J, with 12 bases between. In germline, CDR1 is MNHEY, CDR2 SMNVEV (reference sequence). The CDR3 totals 14 residues. This CDR3 reads CASSLSGFSYEQYF. The CDR3 DNA reads as TGTGCCAGCAGTCTAAGCGGGTTTTCCTACGAGCAGTACTTC.

This rearrangement joins TRBV28 to TRBJ2-1; TRBD2 agrees at 10 bases. After removal of 7 bases from V and 10 bases from J, the junction contained 1 base not matched to a gene. Per the germline V gene, CDR1 is MDHEN and CDR2 is SYDVKM. The CDR3 loop spans 11 amino acids. For the CDR3, the DNA is TGTGCCAGCACGGGACTAGCGGAGCAGTTCTTC. This sequence encodes CASTGLAEQFF.

This clonotype came up many times. V and J are TRBV2 and TRBJ1-2; D call uncertain. Trimming cost V 1 base and J 4 bases, with 7 bases left between them. The V gene's germline CDR1 is SNHLY and CDR2 FYNNEI. The CDR3 has 13 amino acids. The CDR3 coding sequence is TGTGCCAGCAGTGAAGGAACAGCCTATGGCTACACCTTC. Translation: CASSEGTAYGYTF.

This clonotype was seen a few times. The chain employs TRBV7-9 and TRBJ2-1; D gene unclear. Germline V gene data show CDR1 as SEHNR and CDR2 as FQNEAQ (reference sequence). The CDR3 spans 12 residues. Trimming removed 5 bases at V and 8 bases at J, with 10 bases between. The CDR3 spells CASSPMSHEQFF. The CDR3 DNA is TGTGCCAGCAGCCCTATGAGCCATGAGCAGTTCTTC.

At least ten counts were recorded for this clonotype. The chain is built from TRBV12-3 or TRBV12-4 and TRBJ1-5; the match to TRBD1 covers 8 bases. J gave up 7 bases and V 6 bases, and 8 bases lay outside the gene matches. The CDR3 spans 14 residues. The CDR3 DNA sequence: TGTGCCAGCAGGGATCAGGGGGCCCGCCAGCCCCAGCATTTT. This encodes CASRDQGARQPQHF.

This chain connects TRBV20-1 to TRBJ2-3; a possible D gene is TRBD2 (6 bases). Between the trimmed V and J ends, which lost 5 bases and 0 bases, there was a span of 15 bases. Germline V gene sequence: CDR1 DFQATT, CDR2 SNEGSKA (reference sequence). The CDR3 consists of 15 residues. The CDR3 nucleotides read TGCAGTGCTGTAATAGCGGCGATGAGCACAGATACGCAGTATTTT. Translated: CSAVIAAMSTDTQYF.

This clonotype occurred many times. The genes are TRBV5-6 and TRBJ1-2; 8 positions agree with TRBD1. This CDR3 spans 14 amino acids. Trimming removed 2 bases from V and 6 bases from J; junction bases left unmatched: 6. Germline V gene data show CDR1 as SGHDT and CDR2 as YYEEEE. The CDR3 nucleotides are TGTGCCAGCAGCTTTCAGACAGGGGCGGATGGCTACACCTTC. It yields the protein CASSFQTGADGYTF. The full variable domain, in which reference TRBV5-6 and TRBJ1-2 provide the parts outside the CDR3, is DAGVTQSPTHLIKTRGQQVTLRCSPKSGHDTVSWYQQALGQGPQFIFQYYEEEERQRGNFPDRFSGHQFPNYSSELNVNALLLGDSALYLCASSFQTGADGYTFGSGTRLTVV.

This clonotype has a handful of counts. The chain couples TRBV15 to TRBJ1-1; D gene unclear. The germline V gene has CDR1 LNHNV and CDR2 YYDKDF (reference sequence). Trimming took 0 bases from V and 8 from J, leaving 16 bases between them. This CDR3 has 15 residues. This CDR3 reads CATSRDMITGTEAFF. CDR3 DNA sequence: TGTGCCACCAGCAGAGATATGATTACGGGCACCGAAGCTTTCTTT.

This clonotype has ten or more counts. This chain joins TRBV9 and TRBJ1-1; D not resolved. CDR1 is SGDLS, CDR2 YYNGEE, per germline. The ends were cut back, 1 base at V and 3 bases at J, with 10 bases in the middle. This CDR3 has 14 amino acids. The CDR3 DNA follows: TGTGCCAGCAGCGTACAAGGGAGAGACACTGAAGCTTTCTTT. This codes for CASSVQGRDTEAFF.

This clonotype was seen more than once but under ten times. V usage is TRBV5-8 and J usage is TRBJ2-3; 9 bases match TRBD1. CDR1 and CDR2 from the germline V gene are SGHTS and YDEGEE. The CDR3 sequence is 17 residues long. Trimming at V came to 5 bases and at J to 0 bases, leaving 10 bases not matched to a gene. In DNA form, the CDR3 reads TGTGCCAGCAGTAGAACGGGACAGGGACTTAGCACAGATACGCAGTATTTT. Its protein product is CASSRTGQGLSTDTQYF.

This clonotype was observed many times. The V and J genes are TRBV11-2 and TRBJ2-2, with 12 nucleotides matching TRBD2. The germline V gene encodes CDR1 SGHAT and CDR2 FQNNGV. The CDR3 length is 16 residues. Trimming at V came to 3 bases and at J to 6 bases, leaving 5 bases not matched to a gene. For the CDR3, the DNA is TGTGCCAGCAGCTTCTCGGCTAGCGGGAGGGCCGGGGAGCTGTTTTTT. It codes for CASSFSASGRAGELFF. Looking up the rest from reference TRBV11-2 and TRBJ2-2 gives the full variable domain: EAGVAQSPRYKIIEKRQSVAFWCNPISGHATLYWYQQILGQGPKLLIQFQNNGVVDDSQLPKDRFSAERLKGVDSTLKIQPAKLEDSAVYLCASSFSASGRAGELFFGEGSRLTVL.

Ten or more counts support this clonotype. V usage is TRBV7-9 and J usage is TRBJ2-1; 7 bases are shared with TRBD1. CDR1 and CDR2 from the germline V gene are SEHNR and FQNEAQ (reference sequence). The V gene end was trimmed by 5 bases and the J gene end by 13 bases; junction bases not matched to a gene: 8. The CDR3 sequence is 12 residues long. The CDR3 sequence is CASSADRAPQFF. As DNA, the CDR3 is TGTGCCAGCAGCGCTGACAGGGCACCCCAGTTCTTC.

V is TRBV12-3 or TRBV12-4 and J is TRBJ2-5, with 7 bases matching TRBD2. The CDR3 extends over 15 amino acids. V lost 5 bases to trimming and J lost 4 bases; unmatched junction nucleotides: 10. For the CDR3, the DNA is TGTGCCAGCAGTCCCGTCGGGGGGAGGGGAGAGACCCAGTACTTC. This translates into CASSPVGGRGETQYF.

Ten or more counts support this clonotype. The gene calls are TRBV4-2 and TRBJ2-1, with 12 bases identical to TRBD2. Germline V gene sequence: CDR1 LGHNA, CDR2 YNFKEQ. Germline trimming cut 2 bases from V and 7 bases from J; bases unmatched to any gene: 6. The CDR3 totals 16 residues. CDR3 sequence: CASSQQTSGSINEQFF. CDR3 in DNA: TGTGCCAGCAGCCAACAGACTAGCGGGAGTATTAATGAGCAGTTCTTC.

Many counts were recorded for this clonotype. The rearrangement joins TRBV5-1 to TRBJ2-3; D ambiguous. Germline V gene lookup returns CDR1 SGHRS and CDR2 YFSETQ. CDR3 size: 15 residues. V lost 1 base, J lost 2 bases, and 11 bases lay in between. DNA for the CDR3: TGCGCCAGCAGCTTGTTTCCGGATCTCACAGATACGCAGTATTTT. Its translation: CASSLFPDLTDTQYF.

This clonotype came up many times. The V and J genes are TRBV2 and TRBJ2-5; D assignment may be TRBD1 or TRBD2 (7 bases each). This CDR3 has 14 amino acids. The V end was cut by 1 base, the J end by 13 bases, with 19 bases between. The germline V gene encodes CDR1 SNHLY and CDR2 FYNNEI. CDR3 nucleotides: TGTGCCAGCAGTGAAGTCCGGGGCAGGGGGAGGGGGTACTTC. Translated, it gives CASSEVRGRGRGYF.

This clonotype was counted at least ten times. This CDR3 is CASSLDPGRTDTQYF. CDR3 DNA: TGTGCCAGCAGCTTGGACCCTGGTCGCACAGATACGCAGTATTTT. The chain is built from TRBV5-4 and TRBJ2-3; no firm D call. The V and J ends lost 0 bases and 1 base respectively, with 9 bases between them. CDR1 is SGHNT and CDR2 is YYREEE in the germline V gene (reference sequence). CDR3 length: 15 amino acids.

In its sample, this clonotype was seen many times. The genes are TRBV3-1 and TRBJ1-2, with TRBD1 matching over 10 bases. The J segment lost 8 bases and the V segment lost 0 bases, leaving 6 bases of the junction unmatched. Germline CDR1 is LGHDT and CDR2 is YNNKEL (reference sequence). The CDR3 totals 15 residues. The CDR3 is CASSQETGGLRGYTF. The CDR3 nucleotides read TGTGCCAGCAGCCAAGAGACAGGGGGCCTAAGAGGCTACACCTTC.

This clonotype was recorded a few times. The chain combines TRBV4-2 with TRBJ1-2, with a weak D call TRBD1 (5 bases). Germline values: CDR1 LGHNA, CDR2 YNFKEQ. V lost 0 bases, J lost 4 bases, and 9 bases lay in between. The length of the CDR3 is 14 residues. This chain's CDR3 is CASSQEGGGYGYTF. The CDR3 DNA sequence: TGTGCCAGCAGCCAAGAGGGGGGGGGCTATGGCTACACCTTC.

This clonotype was seen repeatedly, ten times or more. The V call is TRBV11-3, the J call TRBJ1-1, with D possibly being TRBD1 (6 bases). This CDR3 has 13 residues. CDR1 and CDR2 (germline): SGHNT, YENEEA. Trimming cost V 4 bases and J 3 bases, with 9 bases left between them. The CDR3: CASSSRQDTEAFF. The CDR3 DNA reads TGTGCCAGCAGCTCCCGACAGGACACTGAAGCTTTCTTT.

V usage is TRBV7-9 and J usage is TRBJ2-3; 9 bases match TRBD2. CDR1 and CDR2 (germline): SEHNR, FQNEAQ (reference sequence). V dropped 5 bases and J dropped 6; count of bases not matched to a gene: 12. The CDR3 has 16 residues. Here the CDR3 DNA reads TGTGCCAGCAGCCCCGCGGGACTAGCTGGGGTGGATACGCAGTATTTT. Its translation is CASSPAGLAGVDTQYF. The full variable domain, rest sourced from reference TRBV7-9 and TRBJ2-3, is DTGVSQNPRHKITKRGQNVTFRCDPISEHNRLYWYRQTLGQGPEFLTYFQNEAQLEKSRLLSDRFSAERPKGSFSTLEIQRTEQGDSAMYLCASSPAGLAGVDTQYFGPGTRLTVL.

This rearrangement joins TRBV29-1 to TRBJ2-1; 15 nucleotides agree with TRBD2. This CDR3 has 16 residues. Trimming cost V 4 bases and J 8 bases; bases outside gene matches: 9. CDR1 is SQVTM and CDR2 is ANQGSEA in the germline V gene. In DNA form, the CDR3 reads TGCAGCGTTGGCCCGGGACTAGCGGGAGGAATCCATGAGCAGTTCTTC. Translating gives CSVGPGLAGGIHEQFF.

This clonotype was recorded at least ten times. The chain has TRBV20-1 and TRBJ1-2; unclear D gene. Looked up from germline, CDR1 is DFQATT and CDR2 is SNEGSKA (reference sequence). The CDR3 runs 11 residues. Trimming took 5 bases from V and 1 from J, leaving 5 bases between them. The CDR3 nucleotides read TGCAGTGCTCTTGATAACTATGGCTACACCTTC. This sequence encodes CSALDNYGYTF.

This clonotype was counted at least ten times. This chain links TRBV6-1 with TRBJ2-3; 13 nucleotides match TRBD2. The CDR3 consists of 20 residues. Germline V gene lookup returns CDR1 MNHNS and CDR2 SASEGT. Trimming cost V 5 bases and J 1 base; bases outside gene matches: 15. CDR3 sequence reads: CASSRRLAGGSSGGTDTQYF. For the CDR3, the DNA is TGTGCCAGCAGTCGCCGACTAGCGGGGGGTTCCTCGGGGGGCACAGATACGCAGTATTTT.

Notes on this clonotype: At one boundary the junction diverges from the germline segment, which might be a read error. J is TRBJ2-3 and V is TRBV19; maybe TRBD2 (6 bases). CDR1 and CDR2 from the germline V gene are LNHDA and SQIVND (reference sequence). This CDR3 comprises 16 residues. The CDR3 sequence is CASSIDARGRTDTRYF. In DNA, the CDR3 is TGTGCCAGTAGTATAGATGCGCGGGGCCGCACAGATACGCGGTATTTT.